This entry lists 10 T cell receptor beta chains sequenced from one sample in a study of identical twins. TCRdb re-called the 5' RACE reads with MiXCR, one entry per CDR3 protein. The profile shows 350,000 to 400,000 distinct CDR3 sequences, 7% to 9.5% of them singletons. Material for sequencing was naive T cells sorted from blood. The origin of the receptors is a woman aged 50 to 65 in good health.

This clonotype occurred a few times. V gene TRBV10-3 combines with J gene TRBJ2-5; possible D gene TRBD1, 5 bases. Between the trimmed V and J ends, which lost 2 bases and 1 base, there was a span of 17 bases. CDR1 and CDR2 from the germline V gene are ENHRY and SYGVKD. This CDR3 spans 17 amino acids. The CDR3 DNA follows: TGTGCCATCAGTGAGGGGCCTTCAGGGCAGTTCCAAGAGACCCAGTACTTC. Amino acids: CAISEGPSGQFQETQYF.

The chain carries TRBV7-8 and TRBJ2-1; the match to TRBD2 covers 7 bases. CDR1 is SGHVS and CDR2 is FQNEAQ in the germline V gene. The junction had 7 bases not matched to a gene; V was cut back by 2 bases and J by 0 bases. The CDR3 contains 17 residues. The CDR3 loop reads CASSLPAAGPSYNEQFF. CDR3 coding DNA: TGTGCCAGCAGCTTACCCGCAGCGGGACCCTCCTACAATGAGCAGTTCTTC.

This clonotype has just a few counts. The chain carries TRBV11-2 and TRBJ2-1; 7 nucleotides align to TRBD2. J gave up 5 bases and V 0 bases, and 7 bases lay outside the gene matches. The germline V gene encodes CDR1 SGHAT and CDR2 FQNNGV. The CDR3 covers 16 residues. The CDR3 DNA sequence: TGTGCCAGCAGCTTAGATGGCGGGAGTTACAACAATGAGCAGTTCTTC. This translates into CASSLDGGSYNNEQFF.

This clonotype was detected many times. The rearrangement uses TRBV5-1 and TRBJ2-2; D gene unclear. Deletions cut 5 bases from V and 10 bases from J, with 6 bases between. Germline loops: CDR1 SGHRS, CDR2 YFSETQ. The CDR3 runs to 10 residues. DNA of the CDR3: TGCGCCAGCAGGAACGAGGAGCTGTTTTTT. This encodes CASRNEELFF.

Ten or more counts support this clonotype. V gene TRBV5-1 combines with J gene TRBJ2-1, with 9 bases that match TRBD2. Per germline, CDR1 SGHRS and CDR2 YFSETQ. The CDR3 extends over 14 amino acids. V shed 0 bases and J 9 bases; nucleotides not matched to a gene: 4. In DNA, the CDR3 is TGCGCCAGCAGCTTGGCGACTAGCGGTGGTGAGCAGTTCTTC. This encodes CASSLATSGGEQFF.

This clonotype has a handful of counts. This chain's CDR3 is CAIRQGFTGELFF. CDR3 DNA sequence: TGTGCCATTCGACAGGGCTTCACCGGGGAGCTGTTTTTT. V usage is TRBV24-1 and J usage is TRBJ2-2, with 7 bases lining up with TRBD1. Germline V gives CDR1 KGHDR, CDR2 SFDVKD. Trimming cost V 11 bases and J 4 bases; bases outside gene matches: 6. This CDR3 has 13 residues.

There are many counts of this clonotype. The chain has TRBV10-3 and TRBJ2-1; D is unresolved. Trimming pared 11 bases from V and 0 bases from J, leaving 11 bases between. The germline V gene has CDR1 ENHRY and CDR2 SYGVKD. CDR3 length: 13 residues. CDR3 residues: CAASPSSYNEQFF. The CDR3 DNA sequence: TGTGCCGCCAGTCCCAGCTCCTACAATGAGCAGTTCTTC.

This clonotype was detected a few times. The V gene is TRBV20-1, the J gene TRBJ1-2; tentative D call: TRBD1 (5 bases). Germline loops: CDR1 DFQATT, CDR2 SNEGSKA (reference sequence). The V end lost 6 bases, the J end lost 2 bases, and 10 bases lay between the germline ends. The length of the CDR3 is 12 residues. For the CDR3, the DNA is TGCAGTGCCGGGGGGACCAACTATGGCTACACCTTC. Amino acids: CSAGGTNYGYTF.

This sequence joins TRBV4-1 and TRBJ2-3; D possibly corresponds to TRBD2 (7 bases). The CDR3 has 16 amino acids. The ends were cut back, 1 base at V and 5 bases at J, with 16 bases in the middle. Germline V gene data show CDR1 as MGHRA and CDR2 as YSYEKL. CDR3 sequence: CASSQGGREWGDTQYF. The CDR3 nucleotides are TGCGCCAGCAGCCAAGGGGGGCGGGAGTGGGGAGATACGCAGTATTTT.

J is TRBJ1-1 and V is TRBV5-1; no definite D call. Deletions cut 0 bases from V and 13 bases from J, with 10 bases between. The CDR3 is 11 residues long. The germline V gene encodes CDR1 SGHRS and CDR2 YFSETQ. CDR3 protein: CASSLGQAVFF. The DNA of the CDR3 is TGCGCCAGCAGCTTGGGCCAGGCCGTTTTCTTT.